The 20 T cell receptor beta chains in this list originate from one sample, sequenced in a study of blood T cells in healthy people across ages. Together with a sample-barcoded 5' primer, a J-beta primer mix was included in a second PCR lasting about 7 to 11 cycles. TCRdb processed the 5' RACE reads anew with MiXCR; each CDR3 protein has one entry. The sample has fewer than 900,000 distinct CDR3 sequences, approximately 39% seen once; the top ten hold more than 20%. The sequencing sample was made of blood. Receptors originate from a woman aged 60-75 years in good health.

The table lists this clonotype with a count of one. V gene TRBV11-2 combines with J gene TRBJ2-5, with 9 positions matching TRBD2. The germline CDR1 and CDR2 sequences are SGHAT and FQNNGV. Trimming removed 5 bases from V and 11 bases from J; junction bases left unmatched: 9. The CDR3 covers 13 residues. The CDR3 region is CASSHLEREEQYF. As DNA, the CDR3 is TGTGCCAGCAGCCACCTCGAGCGGGAGGAGCAGTACTTC.

This clonotype came up a few times. The V call is TRBV5-1, the J call TRBJ2-3; TRBD2 aligns across 8 bases. The junction had 11 bases not matched to a gene; V was cut back by 5 bases and J by 0 bases. CDR3 length: 17 amino acids. The germline CDR1 and CDR2 sequences are SGHRS and YFSETQ. CDR3 nucleotide sequence: TGCGCCAGCAGTCTCAGCCCGGGACTAGGGAGCACAGATACGCAGTATTTT. Protein sequence: CASSLSPGLGSTDTQYF.

This clonotype has a handful of counts. The chain joins TRBV20-1 to TRBJ2-1, with 16 bases fitting TRBD2. The trim removed 6 bases at V and 3 bases at J, leaving 8 bases unmatched. Germline V gene sequence: CDR1 DFQATT, CDR2 SNEGSKA (reference sequence). The length of the CDR3 is 17 residues. The CDR3: CSARGTSGRALYNEQFF. The CDR3, as DNA: TGCAGTGCCCGGGGGACTAGCGGGAGGGCCCTCTACAATGAGCAGTTCTTC.

This clonotype was detected only a few times. The chain has TRBV28 and TRBJ1-4; D is undetermined. Germline V lookup: CDR1 MDHEN, CDR2 SYDVKM. V lost 10 bases to trimming and J lost 7 bases, with 16 bases between them. CDR3 length: 13 residues. CDR3 nucleotides: TGTGCCACTAACGTAGAAGGACGTGAAAAACTGTTTTTT. It specifies CATNVEGREKLFF.

This chain connects TRBV7-3 to TRBJ2-2; no reliable D call. The CDR3 contains 15 residues. Deletions cut 2 bases from V and 4 bases from J, with 11 bases between. CDR1 and CDR2 (germline): SGHTA, FQGTGA. CDR3 nucleotide sequence: TGTGCCAGCAGCTTAGGGCAGGTTTTCACCGGGGAGCTGTTTTTT. Protein: CASSLGQVFTGELFF.

V and J are TRBV12-3 or TRBV12-4 and TRBJ2-7; 8 bases are shared with TRBD2. The V gene end was trimmed by 7 bases and the J gene end by 5 bases; junction bases not matched to a gene: 13. The CDR3 is 15 amino acids. This CDR3 is CASKLTGGGFDEQYF. The CDR3, as DNA: TGTGCCAGCAAATTAACCGGGGGGGGATTTGACGAGCAGTACTTC.

Details on this clonotype: It may be a read error: a sequence one base away is much more abundant. The chain uses TRBV2 and TRBJ2-5, with 13 bases aligning to TRBD2. The trim removed 5 bases at V and 4 bases at J, leaving 4 bases unmatched. This CDR3 contains 15 residues. Germline V gives CDR1 SNHLY, CDR2 FYNNEI. CDR3 coding DNA: TGTGCCAGCAGTCGGACTAGCGGGGGACGAGAGACCCAGTACTTC. Translating it yields CASSRTSGGRETQYF.

This clonotype was seen a few times. V and J are TRBV18 and TRBJ1-1; 8 bases agree with TRBD1. The CDR3 runs 15 residues. From germline, CDR1 is KGHSH and CDR2 LQKENI. With 4 bases clipped from V and 0 bases from J, the junction kept 4 bases outside the gene matches. The CDR3 spells CASSRGQAMNTEAFF. CDR3 nucleotides: TGTGCCAGCTCACGGGGACAGGCCATGAACACTGAAGCTTTCTTT.

The chain employs TRBV7-3 and TRBJ2-7; 10 bases are shared with TRBD2. The germline V gene has CDR1 SGHTA and CDR2 FQGTGA. The CDR3 is 14 residues long. V lost 5 bases to trimming and J lost 2 bases; unmatched junction nucleotides: 3. CDR3 bases: TGTGCCAGCAGCCCAGCGGGAGGGCCCTACGAGCAGTACTTC. Its translation is CASSPAGGPYEQYF.

The chain employs TRBV20-1 and TRBJ2-7, with a tentative D call TRBD2 (5 bases). Trimming took off 5 bases at V and 0 bases at J, with 14 bases between the two ends. This CDR3 is built from 14 residues. Germline V gene sequence: CDR1 DFQATT, CDR2 SNEGSKA (reference sequence). The CDR3 DNA is TGCAGTGCTCCGTTGGACTGGAGCTCCTACGAGCAGTACTTC. It translates to CSAPLDWSSYEQYF.

As concerns this clonotype: At one end, the junction sequence differs from germline, possibly due to a read error. This sequence joins TRBV12-3 or TRBV12-4 and TRBJ2-3; D is unclear. The CDR3 extends over 15 amino acids. As DNA, the CDR3 is TGTGCCAGCGGTTTCCTGAGAACTAGCACAGATACGCAGTATTTT. Translation: CASGFLRTSTDTQYF.

The chain joins TRBV20-1 to TRBJ2-1, with 11 bases lining up with TRBD2. The junction had 7 bases not matched to a gene; V was cut back by 6 bases and J by 3 bases. The germline V gene encodes CDR1 DFQATT and CDR2 SNEGSKA (reference sequence). This CDR3 is built from 15 residues. The CDR3 DNA reads TGCAGTGCAAAACCGGGACTAGCGGTCTACAATGAGCAGTTCTTC. Amino acid sequence: CSAKPGLAVYNEQFF.

This rearrangement joins TRBV5-1 to TRBJ2-4, with 7 bases matching TRBD1. The V segment lost 2 bases and the J segment 6 bases; nucleotides outside the gene matches: 8. CDR1 is SGHRS and CDR2 is YFSETQ in the germline V gene. The CDR3 contains 15 residues. The CDR3 region is CASSFKTGPGNIQYF. CDR3 nucleotides: TGCGCCAGCAGCTTCAAGACAGGGCCAGGAAACATTCAGTACTTC.

This rearrangement joins TRBV29-1 to TRBJ2-7; perhaps TRBD1 as D (6 bases). Germline V gene lookup returns CDR1 SQVTM and CDR2 ANQGSEA. This CDR3 region has 12 residues. V dropped 6 bases and J dropped 2 bases, with 11 bases sitting between them. The CDR3 region is CSVEGTTYEQYF. In nucleotides, the CDR3 is TGCAGCGTCGAGGGGACAACCTACGAGCAGTACTTC.

This clonotype was seen ten or more times. J is TRBJ2-1 and V is TRBV13; 15 bases are a match to TRBD2. Germline assignment: CDR1 PRHDT and CDR2 FYEKMQ (reference sequence). Trimming removed 5 bases from V and 12 bases from J; junction bases left unmatched: 8. The CDR3 extends over 15 amino acids. The CDR3 region is CASSPGLAGGPGQFF. The DNA for the CDR3 is TGTGCCAGCAGCCCCGGACTAGCGGGAGGGCCAGGGCAGTTCTTC.

The chain has TRBV6-2 or TRBV6-3 and TRBJ2-3; D uncertain. Germline-derived CDR1 and CDR2 are MNHEY and SVGEGT. The CDR3 runs 12 residues. Trimming took off 6 bases at V and 2 bases at J, with 6 bases between the two ends. The CDR3 region is CASRSTTDTQYF. The CDR3 bases are TGTGCCAGCAGATCCACCACAGATACGCAGTATTTT.

The V and J genes are TRBV3-1 and TRBJ2-5, with D perhaps given as TRBD1 or TRBD2 (5 bases each). The CDR3 sequence is 15 residues long. Germline V gene sequence: CDR1 LGHDT, CDR2 YNNKEL (reference sequence). V shed 1 base and J shed 3 bases, with 12 bases lying between them. For the CDR3, the DNA is TGTGCCAGCAGCCAAGGGGGGACGCACGAAGAGACCCAGTACTTC. As protein: CASSQGGTHEETQYF.

This clonotype was seen repeatedly, ten times or more. The chain carries TRBV7-2 and TRBJ2-3; D is uncertain. The CDR3 totals 14 residues. Germline values: CDR1 SGHTA, CDR2 FQGNSA. V lost 1 base and J lost 6, with 11 bases in between. The CDR3 is CASSLVGNLDTQYF. CDR3 bases: TGTGCCAGCAGCTTAGTTGGGAATTTGGATACGCAGTATTTT.

On this clonotype itself: This sequence may be a read error, since a much larger clone differs from it by one base. V is TRBV20-1 and J is TRBJ2-1; 11 nucleotides agree with TRBD2. The J call is in doubt because the DNA end fits TRBJ2-7 better. The CDR3 is 15 amino acids. The germline CDR1 and CDR2 sequences are DFQATT and SNEGSKA (reference sequence). The CDR3 bases are TGCAGTGCCCCGACCGGGACTAGCGGTTACAATGAGCAGTACTTC. It encodes CSAPTGTSGYNEQYF.

Only a few counts were recorded for this clonotype. The genes are TRBV20-1 and TRBJ2-7; no clear D. With the DNA end fitting TRBJ2-5 better, the J assignment may be wrong. CDR3 length: 13 residues. The germline gives CDR1 DFQATT, CDR2 SNEGSKA (reference sequence). CDR3 nucleotides: TGCAGTGCTAGATCTACGGCTATGGGGACCCAGTACTTC. Residues: CSARSTAMGTQYF.